Presented here are 10 T cell receptor beta chains from one specimen sequenced in a study of beta chain features in type 1 diabetes. Study-level findings and limits: Type 1 diabetes patients had moderately but significantly shorter TCRB CDR3s in all four CD4+ subsets.

Every isolated RNA sample was fully reverse transcribed, so sequencing captured expressed TCRB transcripts. Profiled with immunoSEQ multiplex PCR; TCRdb holds only in-frame clones, not every one. The sample holds some 190,000 clones, roughly 8% seen once. No cognate antigen is known for these TCRs. Sequencing input: central memory CD4+ T cells from blood. The receptor set was obtained from a man younger than 35 with type 1 diabetes.

This rearrangement joins TRBV11-2 to TRBJ1-4; a possible D gene is TRBD1 (5 bases). There are 15 residues in the CDR3. Looked up from germline, CDR1 is SGHAT and CDR2 is FQNNGV. V lost 5 bases and J 2 bases, leaving 12 bases between the germline ends. CDR3 in DNA: TGTGCCAGCAGCATCTCCCGGGGGACTAATGAAAAACTGTTTTTT. This codes for CASSISRGTNEKLFF.

This clone has only a few counts. This chain uses TRBV28 with TRBJ1-1; TRBD1 agrees at 8 bases. Trimming cost V 5 bases and J 0 bases; bases outside gene matches: 5. Germline V gives CDR1 MDHEN, CDR2 SYDVKM. The CDR3 runs to 15 residues. The chain's CDR3 is CASSPYRGMNTEAFF. The CDR3 DNA is TGTGCCAGCAGTCCCTACAGGGGGATGAACACTGAAGCTTTCTTT.

This chain links TRBV12-5 with TRBJ1-2, with D possibly being TRBD1 (5 bases). Trimming took off 4 bases at V and 3 bases at J, with 12 bases between the two ends. Germline values: CDR1 LGHNT, CDR2 FRNRAP. The CDR3 loop spans 14 amino acids. DNA for the CDR3: TGTGCTAGTGGTTGGGGGGACGGCGACTATGGCTACACCTTC. Its protein product is CASGWGDGDYGYTF.

A note on this clone: The sample contains more than one DNA sequence encoding this CDR3. This chain joins TRBV9 and TRBJ2-3, with no clear D. The CDR3 is made up of 14 amino acids. V was shortened by 0 bases and J by 4 bases, with 9 bases between the two germline ends. The germline gives CDR1 SGDLS, CDR2 YYNGEE. CDR3 nucleotide sequence: TGTGCCAGCAGCGTAGGCGGCCTCGCAGATACGCAGTATTTT. Translated, it gives CASSVGGLADTQYF. The whole variable domain, remainder taken from reference TRBV9 and TRBJ2-3, is DSGVTQTPKHLITATGQRVTLRCSPRSGDLSVYWYQQSLDQGLQFLIQYYNGEERAKGNILERFSAQQFPDLHSELNLSSLELGDSALYFCASSVGGLADTQYFGPGTRLTVL.

This clone was observed a handful of times. J is TRBJ2-2 and V is TRBV18, with TRBD2 as a possible D gene (6 bases). From germline, CDR1 is KGHSH and CDR2 LQKENI. V dropped 1 base and J dropped 1 base, with 10 bases sitting between them. The CDR3 length is 16 residues. CDR3 nucleotides: TGTGCCAGCTCACCACGCGCGGGGATGAACACCGGGGAGCTGTTTTTT. Protein: CASSPRAGMNTGELFF.

This clone was detected a few times. V is TRBV7-9 and J is TRBJ2-5, with 8 bases that match TRBD1. J gave up 3 bases and V 6 bases, and 18 bases lay outside the gene matches. Germline V gives CDR1 SEHNR, CDR2 FQNEAQ (reference sequence). This CDR3 is 18 amino acids long. The CDR3, as DNA: TGTGCCAGCAGATGGGCACCCTCCGGGACAGGCGCAAAAGAGACCCAGTACTTC. Amino acids: CASRWAPSGTGAKETQYF. The full variable domain, completed using reference TRBV7-9 and TRBJ2-5, is DTGVSQNPRHKITKRGQNVTFRCDPISEHNRLYWYRQTLGQGPEFLTYFQNEAQLEKSRLLSDRFSAERPKGSFSTLEIQRTEQGDSAMYLCASRWAPSGTGAKETQYFGPGTRLLVL.

The chain employs TRBV6-6 and TRBJ2-1; possibly TRBD1 for D (6 bases). Germline values: CDR1 MNHNY, CDR2 SVGAGI (reference sequence). Trimming took off 7 bases at V and 3 bases at J, with 16 bases between the two ends. The CDR3 contains 15 residues. In nucleotides, the CDR3 is TGTGCCAGCAAATTCGGGACAATCAGCTACAATGAGCAGTTCTTC. Protein sequence: CASKFGTISYNEQFF.

This clone was observed a few times. The chain carries TRBV5-1 and TRBJ2-7; 9 bases agree with TRBD1. Losses at the gene ends were 2 bases for V and 2 bases for J; bases not matched to a gene: 8. The CDR3 loop spans 16 amino acids. Germline CDR1 SGHRS, CDR2 YFSETQ. This CDR3 reads CASSLLARTGAYEQYF. The DNA for the CDR3 is TGCGCCAGCAGCTTACTAGCCCGGACAGGGGCCTACGAGCAGTACTTC.

The genes are TRBV7-9 and TRBJ2-5; 8 bases are shared with TRBD2. V shed 3 bases and J 5 bases; nucleotides not matched to a gene: 8. Germline V gene sequence: CDR1 SEHNR, CDR2 FQNEAQ (reference sequence). The CDR3 has 15 amino acids. The CDR3 reads CASSFSLAGGETQYF. The CDR3 nucleotides read TGTGCCAGCAGCTTCTCGCTAGCGGGTGGGGAGACCCAGTACTTC.

This clone has just a few counts. This rearrangement joins TRBV27 to TRBJ2-3; tentatively, D is TRBD2 (5 bases). CDR3 length: 15 residues. The germline V and J ends were trimmed by 5 bases and 2 bases, with 14 bases remaining between them. CDR1 and CDR2 (germline): MNHEY, SMNVEV (reference sequence). CDR3 in DNA: TGTGCCAGCAGTCGCGTACCAGGACTCACAGATACGCAGTATTTT. This translates into CASSRVPGLTDTQYF.